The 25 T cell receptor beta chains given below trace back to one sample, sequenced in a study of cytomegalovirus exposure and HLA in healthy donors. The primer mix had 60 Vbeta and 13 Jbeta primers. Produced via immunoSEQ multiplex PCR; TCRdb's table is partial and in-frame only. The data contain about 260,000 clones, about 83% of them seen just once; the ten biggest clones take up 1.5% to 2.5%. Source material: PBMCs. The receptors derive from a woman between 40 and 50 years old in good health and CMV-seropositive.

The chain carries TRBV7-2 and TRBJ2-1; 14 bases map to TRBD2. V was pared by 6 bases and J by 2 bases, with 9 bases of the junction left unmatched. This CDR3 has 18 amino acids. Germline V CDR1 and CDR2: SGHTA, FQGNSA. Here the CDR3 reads CASSSPPGLAGAYNEQFF. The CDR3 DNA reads TGTGCCAGCAGTTCTCCCCCGGGACTAGCGGGAGCCTACAATGAGCAGTTCTTC.

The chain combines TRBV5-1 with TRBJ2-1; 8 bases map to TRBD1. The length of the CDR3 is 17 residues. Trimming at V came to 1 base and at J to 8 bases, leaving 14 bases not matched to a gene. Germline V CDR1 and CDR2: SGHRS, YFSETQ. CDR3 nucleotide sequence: TGCGCCAGCAGCTTGACCCGATCGTTACAGGGGGTTGATGAGCAGTTCTTC. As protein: CASSLTRSLQGVDEQFF.

The chain's CDR3 is CASSNPREGYEQYF. Here the CDR3 DNA reads TGTGCCAGTAGTAACCCCAGGGAGGGCTACGAGCAGTACTTC. This chain uses TRBV19 with TRBJ2-7; 7 nucleotides align to TRBD2. The CDR3 sequence is 14 residues long. V shed 4 bases and J 3 bases; nucleotides not matched to a gene: 6. The germline CDR1 and CDR2 sequences are LNHDA and SQIVND (reference sequence).

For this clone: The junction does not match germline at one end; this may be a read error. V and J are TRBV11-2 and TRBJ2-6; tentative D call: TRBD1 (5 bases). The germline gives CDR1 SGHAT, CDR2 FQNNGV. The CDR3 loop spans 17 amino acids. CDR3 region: CASRISGASSGANGLTF. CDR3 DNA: TGTGCCAGCAGGATATCGGGCGCCAGCTCTGGGGCCAACGGCCTGACTTTC.

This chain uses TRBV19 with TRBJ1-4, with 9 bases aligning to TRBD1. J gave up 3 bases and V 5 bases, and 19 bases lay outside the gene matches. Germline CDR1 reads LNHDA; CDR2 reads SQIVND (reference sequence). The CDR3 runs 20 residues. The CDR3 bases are TGTGCCAGTAGTCCCCGTCGGGACAGGGTATCTGGTGCGGCTAATGAAAAACTGTTTTTT. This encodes CASSPRRDRVSGAANEKLFF. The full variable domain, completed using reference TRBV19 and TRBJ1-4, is DGGITQSPKYLFRKEGQNVTLSCEQNLNHDAMYWYRQDPGQGLRLIYYSQIVNDFQKGDIAEGYSVSREKKESFPLTVTSAQKNPTAFYLCASSPRRDRVSGAANEKLFFGSGTQLSVL.

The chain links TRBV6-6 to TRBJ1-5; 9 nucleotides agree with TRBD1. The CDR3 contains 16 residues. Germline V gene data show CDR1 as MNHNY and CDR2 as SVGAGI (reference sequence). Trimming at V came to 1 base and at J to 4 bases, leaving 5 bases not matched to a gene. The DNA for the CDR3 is TGTGCCAGCAGTTACTTTTTAGGGACAGGGAATCAGCCCCAGCATTTT. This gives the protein CASSYFLGTGNQPQHF.

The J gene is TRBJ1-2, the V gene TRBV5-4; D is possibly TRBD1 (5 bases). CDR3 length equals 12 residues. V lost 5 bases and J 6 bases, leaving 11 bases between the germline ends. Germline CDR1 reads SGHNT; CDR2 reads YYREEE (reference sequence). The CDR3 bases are TGTGCCAGCAGTCTAGACAGAAATGGCTACACCTTC. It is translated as CASSLDRNGYTF. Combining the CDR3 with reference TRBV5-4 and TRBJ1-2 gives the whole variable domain ETGVTQSPTHLIKTRGQQVTLRCSSQSGHNTVSWYQQALGQGPQFIFQYYREEENGRGNFPPRFSGLQFPNYSSELNVNALELDDSALYLCASSLDRNGYTFGSGTRLTVV.

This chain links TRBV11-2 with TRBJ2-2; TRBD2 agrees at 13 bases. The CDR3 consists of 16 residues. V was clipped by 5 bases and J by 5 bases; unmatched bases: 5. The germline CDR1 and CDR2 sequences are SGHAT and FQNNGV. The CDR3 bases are TGTGCCAGCAGCCAACTAGCGGGAGGGGTTACCGGGGAGCTGTTTTTT. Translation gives CASSQLAGGVTGELFF.

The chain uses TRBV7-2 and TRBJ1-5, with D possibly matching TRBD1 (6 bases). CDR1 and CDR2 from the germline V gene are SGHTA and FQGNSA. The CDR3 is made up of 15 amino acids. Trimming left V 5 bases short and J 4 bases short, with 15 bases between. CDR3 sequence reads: CASSQTDQGNQPQHF. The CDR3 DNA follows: TGTGCCAGCAGCCAGACTGACCAGGGGAATCAGCCCCAGCATTTT.

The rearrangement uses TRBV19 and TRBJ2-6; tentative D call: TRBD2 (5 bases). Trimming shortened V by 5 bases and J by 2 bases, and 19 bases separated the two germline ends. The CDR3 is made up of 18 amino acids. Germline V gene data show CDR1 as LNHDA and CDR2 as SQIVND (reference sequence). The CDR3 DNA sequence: TGTGCCAGTAGTCCCCTAACCGGGGTCCGCACTGGGGCCAACGTCCTGACTTTC. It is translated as CASSPLTGVRTGANVLTF.

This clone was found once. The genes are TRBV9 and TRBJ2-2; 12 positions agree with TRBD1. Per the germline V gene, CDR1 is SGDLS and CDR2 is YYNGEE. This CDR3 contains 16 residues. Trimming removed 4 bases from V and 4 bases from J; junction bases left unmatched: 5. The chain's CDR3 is CASSRGQGATTGELFF. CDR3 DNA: TGTGCCAGCAGCCGGGGACAGGGGGCGACCACCGGGGAGCTGTTTTTT.

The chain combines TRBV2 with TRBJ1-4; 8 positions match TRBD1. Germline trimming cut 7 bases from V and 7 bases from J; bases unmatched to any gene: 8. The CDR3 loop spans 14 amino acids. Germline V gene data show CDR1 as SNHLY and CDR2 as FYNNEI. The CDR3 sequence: CASTQQGAGEKLFF. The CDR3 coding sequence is TGTGCCAGCACCCAGCAGGGGGCGGGTGAAAAACTGTTTTTT. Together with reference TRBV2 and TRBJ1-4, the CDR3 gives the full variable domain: EPEVTQTPSHQVTQMGQEVILRCVPISNHLYFYWYRQILGQKVEFLVSFYNNEISEKSEIFDDQFSVERPDGSNFTLKIRSTKLEDSAMYFCASTQQGAGEKLFFGSGTQLSVL.

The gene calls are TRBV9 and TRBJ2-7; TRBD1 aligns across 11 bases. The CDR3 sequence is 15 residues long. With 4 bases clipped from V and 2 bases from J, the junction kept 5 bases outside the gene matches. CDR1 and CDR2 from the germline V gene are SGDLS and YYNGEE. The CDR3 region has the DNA TGTGCCAGCAGCACCGGACAGGGGGCTACCTACGAGCAGTACTTC. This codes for CASSTGQGATYEQYF.

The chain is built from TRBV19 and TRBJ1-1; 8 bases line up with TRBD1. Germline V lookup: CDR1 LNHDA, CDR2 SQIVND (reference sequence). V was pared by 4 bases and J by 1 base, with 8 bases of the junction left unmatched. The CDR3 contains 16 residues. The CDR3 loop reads CASSKLPGQANTEAFF. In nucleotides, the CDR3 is TGTGCCAGTAGTAAACTCCCGGGACAGGCGAACACTGAAGCTTTCTTT.

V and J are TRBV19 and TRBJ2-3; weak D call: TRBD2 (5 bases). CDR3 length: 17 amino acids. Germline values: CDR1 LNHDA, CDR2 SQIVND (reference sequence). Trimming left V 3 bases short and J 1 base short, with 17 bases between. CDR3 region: CASSIPLAIPGTDTQYF. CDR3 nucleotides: TGTGCCAGTAGTATCCCCTTAGCGATTCCAGGCACAGATACGCAGTATTTT. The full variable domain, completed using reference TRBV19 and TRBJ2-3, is DGGITQSPKYLFRKEGQNVTLSCEQNLNHDAMYWYRQDPGQGLRLIYYSQIVNDFQKGDIAEGYSVSREKKESFPLTVTSAQKNPTAFYLCASSIPLAIPGTDTQYFGPGTRLTVL.

This CDR3 is CSGQGWSYNEQFF. In DNA form, the CDR3 reads TGCAGCGGACAGGGGTGGTCCTACAATGAGCAGTTCTTC. The gene calls are TRBV29-1 and TRBJ2-1; 8 nucleotides match TRBD1. Germline CDR1 SQVTM, CDR2 ANQGSEA. V lost 7 bases to trimming and J lost 1 base; unmatched junction nucleotides: 3. The CDR3 consists of 13 residues.

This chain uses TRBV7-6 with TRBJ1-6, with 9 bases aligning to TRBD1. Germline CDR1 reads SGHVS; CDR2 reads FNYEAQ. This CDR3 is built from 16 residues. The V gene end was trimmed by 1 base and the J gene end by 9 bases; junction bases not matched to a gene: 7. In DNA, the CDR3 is TGTGCCAGCAGCTTAGGCACAGGGGGCGTTATTTCACCCCTCCACTTT. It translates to CASSLGTGGVISPLHF.

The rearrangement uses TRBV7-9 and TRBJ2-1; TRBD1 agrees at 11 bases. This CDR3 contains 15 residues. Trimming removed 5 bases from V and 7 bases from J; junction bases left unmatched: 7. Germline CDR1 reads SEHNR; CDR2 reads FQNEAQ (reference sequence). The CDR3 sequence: CASSAWTGGENEQFF. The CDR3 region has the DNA TGTGCCAGCAGCGCCTGGACAGGGGGCGAGAATGAGCAGTTCTTC.

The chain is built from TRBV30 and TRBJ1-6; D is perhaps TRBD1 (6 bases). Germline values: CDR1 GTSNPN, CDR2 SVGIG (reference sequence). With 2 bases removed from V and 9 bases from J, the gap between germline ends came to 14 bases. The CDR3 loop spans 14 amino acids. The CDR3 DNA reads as TGTGCCTGGAGTTCTACAGGGTTATTTTCACCCCTCCACTTT. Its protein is CAWSSTGLFSPLHF.

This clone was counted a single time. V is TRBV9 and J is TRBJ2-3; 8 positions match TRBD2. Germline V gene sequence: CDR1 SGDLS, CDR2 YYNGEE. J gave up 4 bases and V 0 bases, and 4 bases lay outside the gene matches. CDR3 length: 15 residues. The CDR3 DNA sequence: TGTGCCAGCAGCGTAGTCGGGAGGGCCGCAGATACGCAGTATTTT. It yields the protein CASSVVGRAADTQYF.

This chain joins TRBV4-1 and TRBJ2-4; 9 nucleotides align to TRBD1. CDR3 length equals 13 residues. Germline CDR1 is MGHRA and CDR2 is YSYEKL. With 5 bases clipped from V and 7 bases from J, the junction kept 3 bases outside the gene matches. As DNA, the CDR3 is TGCGCCAGCAGCGGGACAGGGACCAACATTCAGTACTTC. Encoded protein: CASSGTGTNIQYF.

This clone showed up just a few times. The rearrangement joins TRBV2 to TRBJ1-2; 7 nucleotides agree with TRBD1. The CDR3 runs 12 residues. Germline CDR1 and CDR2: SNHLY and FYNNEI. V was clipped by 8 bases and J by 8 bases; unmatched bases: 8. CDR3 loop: CASGWLGGGYTF. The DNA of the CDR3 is TGTGCCAGCGGGTGGTTAGGGGGCGGCTACACCTTC. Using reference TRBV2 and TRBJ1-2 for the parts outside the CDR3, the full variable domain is EPEVTQTPSHQVTQMGQEVILRCVPISNHLYFYWYRQILGQKVEFLVSFYNNEISEKSEIFDDQFSVERPDGSNFTLKIRSTKLEDSAMYFCASGWLGGGYTFGSGTRLTVV.

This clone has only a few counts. CDR3 sequence (DNA): TGCAGCGTTGAAATGCCCCGGGGACAGCTCTGGAACACTGAAGCTTTCTTT. This gives the protein CSVEMPRGQLWNTEAFF. The chain links TRBV29-1 to TRBJ1-1, with 7 bases lining up with TRBD1. This CDR3 is built from 17 residues. Germline V gene sequence: CDR1 SQVTM, CDR2 ANQGSEA. Trimming cost V 2 bases and J 1 base; bases outside gene matches: 13.

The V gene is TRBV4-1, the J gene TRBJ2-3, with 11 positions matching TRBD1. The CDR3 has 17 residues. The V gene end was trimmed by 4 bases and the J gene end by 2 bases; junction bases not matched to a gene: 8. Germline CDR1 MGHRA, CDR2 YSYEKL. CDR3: CASSRHRDRGATDTQYF. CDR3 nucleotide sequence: TGCGCCAGCAGCCGACACCGGGACAGGGGGGCCACAGATACGCAGTATTTT.

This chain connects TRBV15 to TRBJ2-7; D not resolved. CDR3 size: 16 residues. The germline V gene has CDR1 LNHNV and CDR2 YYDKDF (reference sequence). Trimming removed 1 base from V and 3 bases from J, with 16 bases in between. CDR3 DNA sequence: TGTGCCACCAGCAGAGGGGCAGGCAACTCTTACTACGAGCAGTACTTC. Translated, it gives CATSRGAGNSYYEQYF.